The entry below describes one T cell receptor (beta chain). The antigen it binds to is not known. One junction end disagrees with the germline gene, perhaps due to a read error. The sample originates from a study of CD8+ T cells in alopecia areata (dated by TCRdb to 2017 to 2018). Regarding the study in general: Treated patients were enrolled in an open-label pilot trial of oral tofacitinib at 5 to 10 mg twice daily for moderate-to-severe alopecia areata. In humans, TCRbeta sequencing was performed on scalp tissue and on sorted CD4+ and CD8+ peripheral blood T cells from healthy controls and from patients with patchy or totalis/universalis alopecia areata. The RNA source kit depended on sample type: the PAXgene miRNA kit for fixed scalp, the miRNeasy kit for PBMCs, and the RNeasy kit for mouse skin. In both human patients and the C3H/HeJ mouse model, the study applied high-throughput TCRbeta sequencing to look at T cell clonal expansion in alopecia areata. immunoSEQ multiplex PCR using 35 Vbeta forward primers and 13 Jbeta reverse primers was used to amplify TCRbeta CDR3 regions. Biopsies were taken from tofacitinib-treated patients at baseline and at 4 and 24 weeks of treatment, and a later scalp biopsy was taken in several of the tofacitinib-treated patients. Scalp clonality was compared among normal scalp (n=4), patchy alopecia areata scalp (n=8), and alopecia totalis/universalis scalp (n=8). Tofacitinib was administered for 6 to 18 months, and 6 months of follow-up off drug were then conducted to assess delayed response and recurrence. The study at large found these results: Compared with mice, TCR sequences shared between patients were less clear, possibly partly because of HLA diversity across the patient population. Compared with normal scalp, lesional scalp, particularly in alopecia totalis/universalis, had higher clonality and more expanded CD8+ clones, which suggests antigenic drive. Unlike mouse skin, which is dominated by gammadelta T cells, normal human skin has resident alphabeta T cells that are also sequenced, and this complicates analysis of the scalp TCR repertoire.

The library was produced with the immunoSEQ multiplex PCR assay. For TCR sequencing, RNA was extracted from every sample and reverse transcribed into cDNA to serve as template. SuperScript III was used for first-strand cDNA synthesis, primed with a 2:1 mix of oligo-dT and random hexamers. A synthetic immune receptor repertoire was used to gauge amplification bias, and whatever bias remained was removed computationally. Under the source paper's analysis protocol: After raw reads were preprocessed to remove errors, the CDR3 was defined following IMGT conventions as running from the conserved cysteine to phenylalanine. Clonality was computed by normalizing Shannon entropy by log2 of the number of productive unique TCRs and subtracting the result from 1. CD4 or CD8 identity of scalp clones was inferred by cross-referencing scalp TCRbeta sequences with sorted blood CD4 and CD8 repertoires. In its TCRdb copy, this immuneACCESS table keeps in-frame sequences only and misses some clones. Where compared with another copy, unresolved V genes explain less than half of these, and the others have no known cause. That table gives V, J and clone size, and the DNA gave D and trimming. This sample lists over 100,000 clones; about 50% were detected once. Roughly 20% of the sample goes to the ten largest clones.

The sample's time point label, decoded: baseline before oral tofacitinib. Lesional scalp punch biopsies and peripheral blood were collected from alopecia areata patients. PBMCs were isolated by density centrifugation and stained for CD3, CD4 and CD8, after which CD4+ and CD8+ T cells were sorted on a FACSAria. The sample here was CD8+ T cells sorted from blood, taken at week 0. The receptor was derived from a human donor with alopecia areata.

The CDR3 in this case is CASSVLGGPPDTQYF. The DNA sequence is TGTGCTAGCAGCGTATTAGGGGGCCCCCCAGATACGCAGTATTTT. This sequence uses TRBV7-7 and TRBJ2-3; TRBD1 lines up with 7 middle nucleotides. According to the germline V gene (reference sequence), CDR1 reads SSHAT and CDR2 reads FNYEAQ. Measured from the cysteine to the phenylalanine, the CDR3 is 15 residues long. CDR3 DNA is the only sequence kept; it has 45 bases, read in frame from the first base.